These 28 T cell receptor beta chains were all obtained from the same sample, sequenced in a study of cytomegalovirus exposure and HLA in healthy donors. PCR employed 60 Vbeta and 13 Jbeta primers. Assay: immunoSEQ multiplex PCR; the TCRdb copy retains only in-frame clones and omits some. The sample holds approximately 100,000 clones, under 80% seen once. Sequencing input: PBMCs. These receptors were collected from a male donor in good health and CMV-seronegative.

The chain links TRBV18 to TRBJ1-1; D gene uncertain. Germline V gene data show CDR1 as KGHSH and CDR2 as LQKENI. Deletions cut 1 base from V and 0 bases from J, with 3 bases between. CDR3 length equals 13 residues. The CDR3 DNA sequence: TGTGCCAGCTCACCACAGCTGAACACTGAAGCTTTCTTT. It codes for CASSPQLNTEAFF.

The chain has TRBV27 and TRBJ2-7, with D possibly matching TRBD1 (5 bases). The germline V and J ends were trimmed by 7 bases and 2 bases, with 15 bases remaining between them. There are 14 residues in the CDR3. Germline loops: CDR1 MNHEY, CDR2 SMNVEV (reference sequence). The CDR3 DNA follows: TGTGCCAGCATGGATGTACAGGCCCCCTACGAGCAGTACTTC. Protein product: CASMDVQAPYEQYF.

This sequence joins TRBV28 and TRBJ2-5, with a tentative D call TRBD1 (6 bases). The tail of the sequence fits TRBJ2-7 better, so the J call may be wrong. There are 14 residues in the CDR3. Germline values: CDR1 MDHEN, CDR2 SYDVKM. The chain's CDR3 is CASRTTGYSYEQYF. The CDR3, as DNA: TGTGCCAGCAGAACGACAGGCTATTCCTACGAGCAGTACTTC.

The rearrangement joins TRBV9 to TRBJ2-1, with 9 bases identical to TRBD2. Per germline, CDR1 SGDLS and CDR2 YYNGEE. CDR3 size: 19 residues. After removal of 4 bases from V and 0 bases from J, the junction contained 14 bases not matched to a gene. The CDR3 here is CASSPRRASGTSSYNEQFF. The DNA of the CDR3 is TGTGCCAGCAGCCCGAGGAGGGCTAGCGGGACGAGCTCCTACAATGAGCAGTTCTTC.

This clone occurred a few times. This chain links TRBV28 with TRBJ1-1, with 7 nucleotides matching TRBD1. In germline, CDR1 is MDHEN, CDR2 SYDVKM. Germline trimming cut 5 bases from V and 0 bases from J; bases unmatched to any gene: 6. This CDR3 spans 15 amino acids. In DNA, the CDR3 is TGTGCCAGCAGTGTACAGGGGCCCATGAACACTGAAGCTTTCTTT. It specifies CASSVQGPMNTEAFF.

The chain couples TRBV19 to TRBJ1-5; 7 bases line up with TRBD1. This CDR3 contains 15 residues. The germline V gene encodes CDR1 LNHDA and CDR2 SQIVND (reference sequence). V was clipped by 6 bases and J by 3 bases; unmatched bases: 8. The CDR3 DNA sequence: TGTGCCAGTAGGCCCAGGGGGGTTCTCAATCAGCCCCAGCATTTT. Translating gives CASRPRGVLNQPQHF.

The V call is TRBV2, the J call TRBJ2-7; 10 nucleotides agree with TRBD2. J gave up 2 bases and V 9 bases, and 7 bases lay outside the gene matches. CDR1 and CDR2 (germline): SNHLY, FYNNEI. CDR3 length: 14 residues. The CDR3 DNA reads as TGTGCCAGTATTAGGCTAGCGGGAGCCTACGAGCAGTACTTC. Residues: CASIRLAGAYEQYF.

The chain carries TRBV28 and TRBJ1-3, with D hard to call. V lost 4 bases, J lost 0 bases, and 16 bases lay in between. The germline gives CDR1 MDHEN, CDR2 SYDVKM. The CDR3 consists of 17 residues. The CDR3 spells CASSSAGWAPSGNTIYF. CDR3 DNA: TGTGCCAGCAGTTCAGCAGGCTGGGCCCCCTCTGGAAACACCATATATTTT.

The chain employs TRBV6-5 and TRBJ2-5, with 7 bases lining up with TRBD2. V lost 2 bases, J lost 4 bases, and 7 bases stayed unmatched. The length of the CDR3 is 15 residues. Germline CDR1 is MNHEY and CDR2 is SVGAGI. Written as DNA, the CDR3 is TGTGCCAGCAGTTACCCGTCTAGCGGTAGAGAGACCCAGTACTTC. It encodes CASSYPSSGRETQYF.

The genes are TRBV30 and TRBJ1-2, with TRBD1 matching 8 bases. V gave up 7 bases and J gave up 5 bases; unmatched junction bases: 9. The CDR3 covers 13 residues. Germline values: CDR1 GTSNPN, CDR2 SVGIG (reference sequence). The CDR3 DNA sequence: TGTGCCTCCCCAGACAGGGGAAGGTATGGCTACACCTTC. Its translation is CASPDRGRYGYTF.

The rearrangement links TRBV2 to TRBJ2-5, with a weak D call TRBD1 (6 bases). The CDR3 length is 14 residues. CDR1 SNHLY and CDR2 FYNNEI come from the germline V gene. V lost 8 bases and J lost 7, with 20 bases in between. The CDR3 is CASLGTGRAGTQYF. Here the CDR3 DNA reads TGTGCCAGCTTGGGAACAGGGAGAGCAGGGACCCAGTACTTC.

The rearrangement uses TRBV6-1 and TRBJ2-5; possibly TRBD1 for D (6 bases). Trimming pared 6 bases from V and 2 bases from J, leaving 10 bases between. The V gene's germline CDR1 is MNHNS and CDR2 SASEGT. The CDR3 is 13 residues long. As DNA, the CDR3 is TGTGCCAGCAGCTGGACAGTTCAAGAGACCCAGTACTTC. Translation gives CASSWTVQETQYF.

This chain uses TRBV10-3 with TRBJ1-1; 9 bases match TRBD1. V trimming: 2 bases; J trimming: 0 bases; junction bases outside the gene matches: 13. CDR3 size: 19 residues. Germline V gene sequence: CDR1 ENHRY, CDR2 SYGVKD. The CDR3 DNA follows: TGTGCCATCAGTGAGAGAGGACAGGGGACGGTACTAGTGAACACTGAAGCTTTCTTT. Translation gives CAISERGQGTVLVNTEAFF.

V gene TRBV6-1 combines with J gene TRBJ1-5, with D unresolved. The germline V gene has CDR1 MNHNS and CDR2 SASEGT. This CDR3 has 14 amino acids. The ends were cut back, 7 bases at V and 0 bases at J, with 10 bases in the middle. CDR3 protein: CASKWSGSNQPQHF. CDR3 DNA: TGTGCCAGCAAATGGAGCGGTAGCAATCAGCCCCAGCATTTT.

This chain links TRBV28 with TRBJ1-5, with unresolved D. The germline V gene has CDR1 MDHEN and CDR2 SYDVKM. This CDR3 has 13 residues. The V gene lost 8 bases and the J gene lost 0 bases, with 8 bases spanning the gap. This CDR3 is CASSTRSNQPQHF. CDR3 DNA: TGTGCCAGCTCAACTCGTAGCAATCAGCCCCAGCATTTT.

This rearrangement joins TRBV19 to TRBJ1-2; D ambiguous. V was cut by 5 bases and J by 4 bases, with 17 bases left in between. CDR3 size: 15 residues. Germline loops: CDR1 LNHDA, CDR2 SQIVND (reference sequence). The CDR3 sequence: CASSSSGGLVYGYTF. The CDR3 DNA is TGTGCCAGTAGTTCCAGTGGCGGACTGGTCTATGGCTACACCTTC.

This clone was found a few times. The chain employs TRBV5-1 and TRBJ2-7; weak D call: TRBD2 (5 bases). CDR1 and CDR2 (germline): SGHRS, YFSETQ. V gave up 4 bases and J gave up 0 bases, with 14 bases separating them. The CDR3 has 15 residues. The DNA of the CDR3 is TGCGCCAGCAGCCCCCCGGCGGGCAGCTCCTACGAGCAGTACTTC. Translation: CASSPPAGSSYEQYF.

The chain is built from TRBV6-5 and TRBJ1-1; 7 bases align to TRBD1. Germline CDR1 MNHEY, CDR2 SVGAGI. V was clipped by 5 bases and J by 14 bases; unmatched bases: 20. There are 15 residues in the CDR3. The CDR3 DNA is TGTGCCAGCAGTCCTTGGGAGATGCGGGGGGACAGTACCTTCTTT. Encoded protein: CASSPWEMRGDSTFF.

This chain joins TRBV10-3 and TRBJ2-2, with 7 nucleotides matching TRBD1. The V segment lost 6 bases and the J segment 7 bases; nucleotides outside the gene matches: 14. This CDR3 contains 16 residues. Germline V lookup: CDR1 ENHRY, CDR2 SYGVKD. The DNA for the CDR3 is TGTGCCATCAGCTTCACTTCGACAGGGATGGGCGGGGAGCTGTTTTTT. The encoded protein is CAISFTSTGMGGELFF.

This chain links TRBV7-9 with TRBJ2-1, with 13 nucleotides matching TRBD2. The J segment lost 8 bases and the V segment lost 4 bases, leaving 14 bases of the junction unmatched. The germline CDR1 and CDR2 sequences are SEHNR and FQNEAQ (reference sequence). This CDR3 is built from 18 residues. This CDR3 reads CASSSEIGLAGALDEQFF. CDR3 bases: TGTGCCAGCAGCTCAGAAATCGGACTAGCGGGAGCTTTGGATGAGCAGTTCTTC. The variable domain in full, with the rest retrieved from reference TRBV7-9 and TRBJ2-1, is DTGVSQNPRHKITKRGQNVTFRCDPISEHNRLYWYRQTLGQGPEFLTYFQNEAQLEKSRLLSDRFSAERPKGSFSTLEIQRTEQGDSAMYLCASSSEIGLAGALDEQFFGPGTRLTVL.

The chain employs TRBV7-6 and TRBJ2-3, with D perhaps TRBD2 (6 bases). The CDR3 runs to 12 residues. Germline V lookup: CDR1 SGHVS, CDR2 FNYEAQ. Deletions cut 1 base from V and 11 bases from J, with 10 bases between. The CDR3 here is CASSLGDWGQYF. Here the CDR3 DNA reads TGTGCCAGCAGCTTAGGGGACTGGGGGCAGTATTTT.

With regard to this clone: Germline and junction disagree at one end, which may indicate a read error. The chain links TRBV7-7 to TRBJ2-5; the match to TRBD1 covers 7 bases. The germline V gene has CDR1 SSHAT and CDR2 FNYEAQ (reference sequence). CDR3 length equals 12 residues. CDR3 sequence: CASSLQGETQYF. In DNA, the CDR3 is TGTGCTAGCAGCTTACAGGGGGAGACCCAGTACTTC. The whole variable domain, filled in from reference TRBV7-7 and TRBJ2-5, reads GAGVSQSPRYKVTKRGQDVTLRCDPISSHATLYWYQQALGQGPEFLTYFNYEAQPDKSGLPSDRFSAERPEGSISTLTIQRTEQRDSAMYRCASSLQGETQYFGPGTRLLVL.

This chain joins TRBV6-1 and TRBJ2-3, with 11 bases matching TRBD2. The CDR3 consists of 14 residues. Germline-derived CDR1 and CDR2 are MNHNS and SASEGT. The J segment lost 8 bases and the V segment lost 3 bases, leaving 4 bases of the junction unmatched. The CDR3 DNA follows: TGTGCCAGCAGTGAGACTAGCGGGACTTCTACGCAGTATTTT. It yields the protein CASSETSGTSTQYF.

The CDR3 here is CASSQDRGKTYEQYF. The CDR3 region has the DNA TGCGCCAGCAGCCAGGACAGGGGGAAGACCTACGAGCAGTACTTC. This chain links TRBV4-3 with TRBJ2-5; 10 positions agree with TRBD1. The J call is uncertain, as TRBJ2-7 better fits the DNA end. The CDR3 length is 15 residues. Per the germline V gene, CDR1 is LGHNA and CDR2 is YSLEER.

The J gene is TRBJ2-7, the V gene TRBV5-1; 8 nucleotides align to TRBD2. Germline V lookup: CDR1 SGHRS, CDR2 YFSETQ. V lost 4 bases to trimming and J lost 1 base; unmatched junction nucleotides: 7. The CDR3 extends over 15 amino acids. Here the CDR3 DNA reads TGCGCCAGCAGCCCCGGACTAGCCCCTTCCTACGAGCAGTACTTC. Amino acid sequence: CASSPGLAPSYEQYF.

This clone showed up just a few times. This chain joins TRBV5-6 and TRBJ2-1, with 10 positions matching TRBD2. The V and J ends lost 3 bases and 6 bases, in that order; junction bases with no gene match: 3. This CDR3 spans 14 amino acids. The germline gives CDR1 SGHDT, CDR2 YYEEEE. The CDR3 loop reads CASSSGTSVNEQFF. CDR3 nucleotides: TGTGCCAGCAGCTCCGGGACTAGCGTCAATGAGCAGTTCTTC.

The chain has TRBV30 and TRBJ1-1; weak D call: TRBD1 (5 bases). Germline CDR1 reads GTSNPN; CDR2 reads SVGIG (reference sequence). The length of the CDR3 is 15 residues. Trimming pared 1 base from V and 1 base from J, leaving 13 bases between. CDR3 DNA sequence: TGTGCCTGGAGTGGCTTGGGGGGGAAGAACACTGAAGCTTTCTTT. Translating it yields CAWSGLGGKNTEAFF.

The V gene is TRBV27, the J gene TRBJ2-4, with TRBD2 identical over 13 bases. The CDR3 runs to 15 residues. CDR1 and CDR2 (germline): MNHEY, SMNVEV (reference sequence). V was clipped by 5 bases and J by 6 bases; unmatched bases: 4. The CDR3 spells CASSPGLAGVNIQYF. The CDR3 nucleotides are TGTGCCAGCAGTCCCGGACTAGCGGGAGTAAACATTCAGTACTTC.